This T cell receptor (beta chain) is from a study of T-cell memory formation after mild COVID-19. MiXCR, run by TCRdb on the 5' RACE reads, gives a single entry per CDR3 protein. Among around 440,000 distinct CDR3 sequences listed, 18% were seen once. For this clonotype: Sequence at one end of the junction differs from germline and may be a read error.

The CDR3 sequence is 15 residues long. Germline V gene sequence: CDR1 SEHNR, CDR2 FQNEAQ (reference sequence). This TCR was recovered from an adult woman who had mild COVID-19 (a few samples of this study predate the infection). Cell type and time point are not known. Sequences were obtained from PBMCs or a T cell subset sorted from them (not recorded which). The V and J genes are TRBV7-9 and TRBJ1-1, with D possibly matching TRBD1 (6 bases). CDR3 protein: CASSDGGRGGTEAFF. The CDR3 DNA is TGTGCCAGCAGCGATGGGGGCCGCGGGGGCACTGAAGCCTTCTTT.